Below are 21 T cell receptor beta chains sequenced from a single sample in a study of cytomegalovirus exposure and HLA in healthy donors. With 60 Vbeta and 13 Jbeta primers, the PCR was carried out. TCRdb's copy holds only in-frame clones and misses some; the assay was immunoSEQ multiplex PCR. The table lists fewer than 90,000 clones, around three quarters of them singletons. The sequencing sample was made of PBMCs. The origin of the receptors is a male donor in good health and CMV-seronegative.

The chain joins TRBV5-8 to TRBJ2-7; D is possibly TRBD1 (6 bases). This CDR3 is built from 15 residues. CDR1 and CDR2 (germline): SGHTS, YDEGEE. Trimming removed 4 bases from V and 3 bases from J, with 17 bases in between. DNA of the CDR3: TGTGCCAGCAGCAGACAGGAGTACTCTTACTACGAGCAGTACTTC. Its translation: CASSRQEYSYYEQYF.

The DNA of the CDR3 is TGTGCCATCAGTGTAAGGAGCCCCCCCGGGGAGCAGTTCTTC. Its protein is CAISVRSPPGEQFF. This chain uses TRBV10-3 with TRBJ2-1; D unclear. This CDR3 has 14 amino acids. Germline V CDR1 and CDR2: ENHRY, SYGVKD. Trimming pared 4 bases from V and 10 bases from J, leaving 17 bases between.

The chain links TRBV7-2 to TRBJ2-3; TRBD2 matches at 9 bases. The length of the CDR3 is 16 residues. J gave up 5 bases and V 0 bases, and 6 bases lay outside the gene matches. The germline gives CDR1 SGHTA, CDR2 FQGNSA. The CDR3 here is CASSLAGGGAGDTQYF. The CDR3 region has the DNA TGTGCCAGCAGCTTAGCCGGCGGGGGGGCAGGAGATACGCAGTATTTT.

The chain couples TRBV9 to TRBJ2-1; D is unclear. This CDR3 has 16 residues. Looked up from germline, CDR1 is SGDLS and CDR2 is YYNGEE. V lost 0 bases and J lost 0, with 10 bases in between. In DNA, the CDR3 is TGTGCCAGCAGCGTAGCTTCGCGGAACTCCTACAATGAGCAGTTCTTC. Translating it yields CASSVASRNSYNEQFF.

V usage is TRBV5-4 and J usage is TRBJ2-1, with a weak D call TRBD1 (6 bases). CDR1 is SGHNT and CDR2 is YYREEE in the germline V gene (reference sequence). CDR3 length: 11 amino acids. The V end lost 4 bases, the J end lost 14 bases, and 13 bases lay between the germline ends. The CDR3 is CASSVAAGEFF. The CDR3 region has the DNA TGTGCCAGCAGCGTCGCGGCAGGGGAGTTCTTC.

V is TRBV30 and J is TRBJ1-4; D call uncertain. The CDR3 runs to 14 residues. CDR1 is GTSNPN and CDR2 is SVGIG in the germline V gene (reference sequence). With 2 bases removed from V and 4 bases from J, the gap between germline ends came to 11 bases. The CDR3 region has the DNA TGTGCCTGGAGTTTCTCACAGTTTAATGAAAAACTGTTTTTT. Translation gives CAWSFSQFNEKLFF.

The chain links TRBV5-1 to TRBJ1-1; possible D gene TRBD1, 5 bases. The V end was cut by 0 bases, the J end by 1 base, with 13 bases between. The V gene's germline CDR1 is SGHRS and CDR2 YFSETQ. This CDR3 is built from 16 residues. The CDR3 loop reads CASSLGGAVGNTEAFF. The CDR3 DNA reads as TGCGCCAGCAGCTTGGGGGGCGCGGTGGGGAACACTGAAGCTTTCTTT.

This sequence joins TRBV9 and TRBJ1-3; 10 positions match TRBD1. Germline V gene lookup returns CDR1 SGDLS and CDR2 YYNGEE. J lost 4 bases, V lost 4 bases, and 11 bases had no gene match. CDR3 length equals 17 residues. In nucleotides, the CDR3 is TGTGCCAGCAGCCACGGACAGGGGGTATCGAGAGGAAACACCATATATTTT. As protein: CASSHGQGVSRGNTIYF.

DNA for the CDR3: TGTGCCAGCTCACCTAAACCTGACAGGGGGAACTCTGGGGCCAACGTCCTGACTTTC. Translated, it gives CASSPKPDRGNSGANVLTF. J is TRBJ2-6 and V is TRBV18, with 9 bases fitting TRBD1. This CDR3 has 19 amino acids. With 3 bases clipped from V and 0 bases from J, the junction kept 9 bases outside the gene matches. CDR1 KGHSH and CDR2 LQKENI come from the germline V gene.

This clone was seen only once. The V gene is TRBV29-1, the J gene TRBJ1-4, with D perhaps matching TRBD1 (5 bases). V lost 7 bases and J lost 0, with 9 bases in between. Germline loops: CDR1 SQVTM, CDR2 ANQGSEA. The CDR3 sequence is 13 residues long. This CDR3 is CSGLQATNEKLFF. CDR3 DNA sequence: TGCAGCGGGTTACAGGCAACTAATGAAAAACTGTTTTTT.

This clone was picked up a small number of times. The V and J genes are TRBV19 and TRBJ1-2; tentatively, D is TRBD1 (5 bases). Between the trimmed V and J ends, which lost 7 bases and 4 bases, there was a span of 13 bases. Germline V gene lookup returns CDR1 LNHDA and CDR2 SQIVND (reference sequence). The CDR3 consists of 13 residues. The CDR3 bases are TGTGCCAGTACCGCGGGACCTTTCTATGGCTACACCTTC. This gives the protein CASTAGPFYGYTF.

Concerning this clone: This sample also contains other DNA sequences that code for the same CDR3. The chain's CDR3 is CASSYSGGNYGYTF. As DNA, the CDR3 is TGTGCCAGCAGTTACTCAGGCGGAAACTATGGCTACACCTTC. This chain links TRBV6-5 with TRBJ1-2; D gene ambiguous. CDR1 and CDR2 (germline): MNHEY, SVGAGI. Trimming removed 0 bases at V and 2 bases at J, with 7 bases between. CDR3 length: 14 amino acids.

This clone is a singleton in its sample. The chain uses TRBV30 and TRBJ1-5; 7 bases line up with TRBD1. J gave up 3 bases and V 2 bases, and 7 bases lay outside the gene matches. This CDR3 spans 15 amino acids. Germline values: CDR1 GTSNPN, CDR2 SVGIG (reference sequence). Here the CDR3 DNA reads TGTGCCTGGAGTTTAACAGGGGCGCTCAATCAGCCCCAGCATTTT. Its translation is CAWSLTGALNQPQHF.

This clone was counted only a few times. The CDR3: CASSLEVGKGNQPQHF. CDR3 coding DNA: TGTGCCAGCAGTTTAGAGGTAGGAAAGGGCAATCAGCCCCAGCATTTT. The chain couples TRBV28 to TRBJ1-5; D is ambiguous. In germline, CDR1 is MDHEN, CDR2 SYDVKM. The CDR3 length is 16 residues. V gave up 2 bases and J gave up 2 bases, with 13 bases separating them.

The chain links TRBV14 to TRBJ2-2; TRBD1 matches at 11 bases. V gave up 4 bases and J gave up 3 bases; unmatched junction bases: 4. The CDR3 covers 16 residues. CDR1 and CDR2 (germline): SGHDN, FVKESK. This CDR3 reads CASSLGQGAYTGELFF. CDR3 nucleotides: TGTGCCAGCAGCCTAGGACAGGGGGCCTACACCGGGGAGCTGTTTTTT.

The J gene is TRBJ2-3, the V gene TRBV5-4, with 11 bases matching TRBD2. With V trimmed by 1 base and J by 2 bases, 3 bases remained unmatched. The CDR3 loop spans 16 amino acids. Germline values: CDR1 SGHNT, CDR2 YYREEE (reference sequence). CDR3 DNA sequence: TGTGCCAGCAGCTTGAGACTAGCGGGGTTCACAGATACGCAGTATTTT. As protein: CASSLRLAGFTDTQYF.

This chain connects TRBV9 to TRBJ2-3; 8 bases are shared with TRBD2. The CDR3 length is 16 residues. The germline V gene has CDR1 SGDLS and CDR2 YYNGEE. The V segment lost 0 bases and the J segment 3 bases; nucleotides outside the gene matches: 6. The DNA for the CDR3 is TGTGCCAGCAGCGTAGATCCGGGAGGGGGGACAGATACGCAGTATTTT. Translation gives CASSVDPGGGTDTQYF.

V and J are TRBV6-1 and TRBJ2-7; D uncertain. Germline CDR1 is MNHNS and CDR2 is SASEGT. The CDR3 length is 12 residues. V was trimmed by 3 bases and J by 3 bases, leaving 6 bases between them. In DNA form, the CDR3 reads TGTGCCAGCAGTGAGACAATCTACGAGCAGTACTTC. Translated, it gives CASSETIYEQYF.

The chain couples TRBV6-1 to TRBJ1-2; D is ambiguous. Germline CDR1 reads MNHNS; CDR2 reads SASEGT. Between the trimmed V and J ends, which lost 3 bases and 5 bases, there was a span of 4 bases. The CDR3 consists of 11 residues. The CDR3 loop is CASSDQYGYTF. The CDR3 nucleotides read TGTGCCAGCAGTGATCAGTATGGCTACACCTTC.

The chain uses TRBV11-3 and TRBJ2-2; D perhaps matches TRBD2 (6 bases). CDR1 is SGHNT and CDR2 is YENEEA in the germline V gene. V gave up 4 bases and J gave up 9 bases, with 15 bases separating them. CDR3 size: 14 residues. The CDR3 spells CASSSPGEVRELFF. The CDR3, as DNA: TGTGCCAGCAGCTCTCCGGGGGAAGTGCGGGAGCTGTTTTTT.

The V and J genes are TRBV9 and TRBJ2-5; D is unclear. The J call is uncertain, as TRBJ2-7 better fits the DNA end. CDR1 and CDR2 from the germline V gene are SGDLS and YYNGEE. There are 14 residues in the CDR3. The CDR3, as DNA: TGTGCCAGCAGCGTATCCGCCAACGCCTACGAGCAGTACTTC. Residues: CASSVSANAYEQYF.